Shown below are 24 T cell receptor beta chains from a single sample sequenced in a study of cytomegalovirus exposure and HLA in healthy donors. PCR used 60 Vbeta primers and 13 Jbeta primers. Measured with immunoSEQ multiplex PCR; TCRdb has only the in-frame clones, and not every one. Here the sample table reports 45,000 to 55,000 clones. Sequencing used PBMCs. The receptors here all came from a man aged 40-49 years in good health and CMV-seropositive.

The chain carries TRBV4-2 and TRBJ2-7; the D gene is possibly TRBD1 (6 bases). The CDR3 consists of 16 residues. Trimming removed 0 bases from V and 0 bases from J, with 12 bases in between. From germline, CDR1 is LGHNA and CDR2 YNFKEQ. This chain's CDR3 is CASSQDGGRVSYEQYF. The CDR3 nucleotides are TGTGCCAGCAGCCAAGATGGGGGCAGGGTCTCCTACGAGCAGTACTTC.

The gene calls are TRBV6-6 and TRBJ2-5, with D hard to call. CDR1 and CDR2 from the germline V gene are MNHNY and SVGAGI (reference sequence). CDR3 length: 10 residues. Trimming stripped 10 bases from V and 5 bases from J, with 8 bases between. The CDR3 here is CATRRETQYF. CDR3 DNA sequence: TGTGCCACTAGACGTGAGACCCAGTACTTC.

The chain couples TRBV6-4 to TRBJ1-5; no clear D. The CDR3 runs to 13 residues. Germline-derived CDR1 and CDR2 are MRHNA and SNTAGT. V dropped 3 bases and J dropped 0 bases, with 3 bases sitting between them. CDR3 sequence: CASSESSNQPQHF. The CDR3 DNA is TGTGCCAGCAGTGAGAGTAGCAATCAGCCCCAGCATTTT.

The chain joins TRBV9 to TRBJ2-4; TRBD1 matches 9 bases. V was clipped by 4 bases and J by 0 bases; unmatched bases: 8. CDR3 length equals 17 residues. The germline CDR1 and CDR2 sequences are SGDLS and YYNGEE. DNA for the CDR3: TGTGCCAGCAGCCCCAGGACAGGGGATATAGCCAAAAACATTCAGTACTTC. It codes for CASSPRTGDIAKNIQYF.

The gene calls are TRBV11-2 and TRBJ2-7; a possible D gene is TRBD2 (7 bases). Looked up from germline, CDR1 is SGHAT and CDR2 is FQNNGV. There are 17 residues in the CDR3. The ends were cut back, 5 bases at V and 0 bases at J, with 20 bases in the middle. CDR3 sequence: CASSGIRGGGTSYEQYF. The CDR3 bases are TGTGCCAGCAGCGGTATTAGGGGGGGTGGGACCTCCTACGAGCAGTACTTC. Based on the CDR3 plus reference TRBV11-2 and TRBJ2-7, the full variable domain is EAGVAQSPRYKIIEKRQSVAFWCNPISGHATLYWYQQILGQGPKLLIQFQNNGVVDDSQLPKDRFSAERLKGVDSTLKIQPAKLEDSAVYLCASSGIRGGGTSYEQYFGPGTRLTVT.

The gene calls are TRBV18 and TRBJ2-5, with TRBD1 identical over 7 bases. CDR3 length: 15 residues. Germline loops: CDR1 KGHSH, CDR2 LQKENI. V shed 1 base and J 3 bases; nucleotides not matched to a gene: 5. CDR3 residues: CASSPQGAAKETQYF. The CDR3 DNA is TGTGCCAGCTCACCACAGGGGGCTGCTAAAGAGACCCAGTACTTC.

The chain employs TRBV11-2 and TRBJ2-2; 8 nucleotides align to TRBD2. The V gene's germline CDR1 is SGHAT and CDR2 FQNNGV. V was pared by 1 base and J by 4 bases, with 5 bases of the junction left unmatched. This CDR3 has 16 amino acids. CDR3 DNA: TGTGCCAGCAGCTTAGCGGGGGGGACATTCACCGGGGAGCTGTTTTTT. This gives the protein CASSLAGGTFTGELFF.

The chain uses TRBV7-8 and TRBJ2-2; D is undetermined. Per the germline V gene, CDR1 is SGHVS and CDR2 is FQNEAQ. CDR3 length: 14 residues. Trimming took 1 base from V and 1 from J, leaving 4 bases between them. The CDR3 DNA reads TGTGCCAGCAGCTTAGGAGGGAACACCGGGGAGCTGTTTTTT. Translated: CASSLGGNTGELFF.

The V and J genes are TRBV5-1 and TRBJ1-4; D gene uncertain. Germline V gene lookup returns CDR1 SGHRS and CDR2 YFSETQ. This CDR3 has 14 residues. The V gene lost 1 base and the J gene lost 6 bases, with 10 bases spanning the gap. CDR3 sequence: CASSLRGRDEKLFF. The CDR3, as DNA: TGCGCCAGCAGCTTGAGAGGGCGGGATGAAAAACTGTTTTTT. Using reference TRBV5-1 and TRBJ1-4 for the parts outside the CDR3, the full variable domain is KAGVTQTPRYLIKTRGQQVTLSCSPISGHRSVSWYQQTPGQGLQFLFEYFSETQRNKGNFPGRFSGRQFSNSRSEMNVSTLELGDSALYLCASSLRGRDEKLFFGSGTQLSVL.

This CDR3 reads CASSLRPGELFF. Written as DNA, the CDR3 is TGTGCCAGCAGCCTTCGTCCCGGGGAGCTGTTTTTT. V gene TRBV7-9 combines with J gene TRBJ2-2; D unresolved. Germline V CDR1 and CDR2: SEHNR, FQNEAQ (reference sequence). V was shortened by 5 bases and J by 6 bases, with 7 bases between the two germline ends. This CDR3 spans 12 amino acids.

CDR3 in DNA: TGTGCCAGCAGCCTCGGGACATCCTGGGCAGATACGCAGTATTTT. It encodes CASSLGTSWADTQYF. The chain has TRBV7-3 and TRBJ2-3; D possibly corresponds to TRBD1 (6 bases). This CDR3 is built from 15 residues. CDR1 SGHTA and CDR2 FQGTGA come from the germline V gene. Trimming left V 5 bases short and J 4 bases short, with 16 bases between. Full variable domain (remainder filled in from reference TRBV7-3 and TRBJ2-3): GAGVSQTPSNKVTEKGKYVELRCDPISGHTALYWYRQSLGQGPEFLIYFQGTGAADDSGLPNDRFFAVRPEGSVSTLKIQRTERGDSAVYLCASSLGTSWADTQYFGPGTRLTVL.

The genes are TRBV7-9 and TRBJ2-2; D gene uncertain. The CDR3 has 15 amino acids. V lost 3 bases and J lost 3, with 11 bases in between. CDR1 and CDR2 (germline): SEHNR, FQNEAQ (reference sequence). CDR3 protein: CASSFGEADTGELFF. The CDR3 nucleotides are TGTGCCAGCAGCTTTGGAGAGGCCGACACCGGGGAGCTGTTTTTT.

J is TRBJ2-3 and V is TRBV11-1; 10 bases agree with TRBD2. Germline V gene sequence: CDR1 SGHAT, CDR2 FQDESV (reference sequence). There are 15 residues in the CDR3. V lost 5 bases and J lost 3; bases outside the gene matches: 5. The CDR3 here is CASSDLAGATDTQYF. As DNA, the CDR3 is TGTGCCAGCAGCGATCTAGCGGGGGCTACAGATACGCAGTATTTT.

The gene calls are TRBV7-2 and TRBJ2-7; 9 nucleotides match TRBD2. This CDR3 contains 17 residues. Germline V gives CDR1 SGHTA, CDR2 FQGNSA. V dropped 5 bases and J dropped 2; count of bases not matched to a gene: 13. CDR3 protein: CASSRSGGPTGTYEQYF. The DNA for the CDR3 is TGTGCCAGCAGCCGTAGCGGGGGCCCTACGGGCACCTACGAGCAGTACTTC.

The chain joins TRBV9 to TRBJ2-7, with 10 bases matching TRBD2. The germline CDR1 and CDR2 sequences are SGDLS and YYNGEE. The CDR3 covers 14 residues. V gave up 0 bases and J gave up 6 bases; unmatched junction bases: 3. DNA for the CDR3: TGTGCCAGCAGCGTAGACCCTAGCGGGGGCGAGCAGTACTTC. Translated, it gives CASSVDPSGGEQYF.

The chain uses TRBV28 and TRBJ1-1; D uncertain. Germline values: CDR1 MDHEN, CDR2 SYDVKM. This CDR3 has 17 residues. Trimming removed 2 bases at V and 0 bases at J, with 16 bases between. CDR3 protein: CASSLTTAGFMNTEAFF. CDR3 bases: TGTGCCAGCAGTTTAACCACCGCCGGGTTCATGAACACTGAAGCTTTCTTT.

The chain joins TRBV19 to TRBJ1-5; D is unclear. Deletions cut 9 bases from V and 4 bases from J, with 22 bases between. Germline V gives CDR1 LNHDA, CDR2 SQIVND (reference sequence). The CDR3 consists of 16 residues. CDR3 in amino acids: CASKVEGEAWNQPQHF. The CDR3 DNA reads TGTGCCAGCAAAGTGGAGGGAGAAGCGTGGAATCAGCCCCAGCATTTT.

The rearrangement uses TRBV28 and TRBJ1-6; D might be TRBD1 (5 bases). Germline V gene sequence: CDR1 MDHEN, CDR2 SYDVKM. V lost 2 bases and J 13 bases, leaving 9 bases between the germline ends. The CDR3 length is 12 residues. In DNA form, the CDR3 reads TGTGCCAGCAGTTTACTGCGGGGGCCCCTCCACTTT. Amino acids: CASSLLRGPLHF.

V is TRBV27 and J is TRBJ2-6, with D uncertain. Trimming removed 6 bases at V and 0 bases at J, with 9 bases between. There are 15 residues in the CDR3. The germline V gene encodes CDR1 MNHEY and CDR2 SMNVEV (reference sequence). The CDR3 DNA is TGTGCCAGCAGCCGAGTCATCTCTGGGGCCAACGTCCTGACTTTC. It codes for CASSRVISGANVLTF.

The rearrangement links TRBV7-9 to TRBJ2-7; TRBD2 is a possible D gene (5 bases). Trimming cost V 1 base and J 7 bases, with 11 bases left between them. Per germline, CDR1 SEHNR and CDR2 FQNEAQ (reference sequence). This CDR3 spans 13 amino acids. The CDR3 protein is CASSLGAVEEQYF. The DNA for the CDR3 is TGTGCCAGCAGCTTAGGAGCGGTGGAAGAGCAGTACTTC.

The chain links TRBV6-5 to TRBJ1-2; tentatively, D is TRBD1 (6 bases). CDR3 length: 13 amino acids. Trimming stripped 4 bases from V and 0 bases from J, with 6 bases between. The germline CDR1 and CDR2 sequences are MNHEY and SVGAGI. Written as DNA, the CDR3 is TGTGCCAGCAGTTGGACAGCTAACTATGGCTACACCTTC. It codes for CASSWTANYGYTF.

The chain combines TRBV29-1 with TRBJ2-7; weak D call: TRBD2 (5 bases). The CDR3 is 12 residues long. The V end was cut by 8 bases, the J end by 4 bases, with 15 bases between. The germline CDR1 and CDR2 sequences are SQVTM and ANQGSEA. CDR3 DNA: TGCAGCATTGTGGAGGTGCCGTACGAGCAGTACTTC. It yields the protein CSIVEVPYEQYF.

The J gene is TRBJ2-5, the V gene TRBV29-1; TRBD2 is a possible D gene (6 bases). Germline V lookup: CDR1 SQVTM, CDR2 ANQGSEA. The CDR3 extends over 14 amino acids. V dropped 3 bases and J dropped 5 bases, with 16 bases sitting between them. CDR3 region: CSVEDGYGGETQYF. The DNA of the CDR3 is TGCAGCGTTGAGGATGGGTATGGAGGGGAGACCCAGTACTTC.

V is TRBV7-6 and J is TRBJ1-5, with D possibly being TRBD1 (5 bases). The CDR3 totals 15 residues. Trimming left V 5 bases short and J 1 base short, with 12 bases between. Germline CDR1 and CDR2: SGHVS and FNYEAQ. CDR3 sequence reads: CASSPGYLSNQPQHF. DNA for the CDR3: TGTGCCAGCAGCCCAGGGTACCTAAGCAATCAGCCCCAGCATTTT.